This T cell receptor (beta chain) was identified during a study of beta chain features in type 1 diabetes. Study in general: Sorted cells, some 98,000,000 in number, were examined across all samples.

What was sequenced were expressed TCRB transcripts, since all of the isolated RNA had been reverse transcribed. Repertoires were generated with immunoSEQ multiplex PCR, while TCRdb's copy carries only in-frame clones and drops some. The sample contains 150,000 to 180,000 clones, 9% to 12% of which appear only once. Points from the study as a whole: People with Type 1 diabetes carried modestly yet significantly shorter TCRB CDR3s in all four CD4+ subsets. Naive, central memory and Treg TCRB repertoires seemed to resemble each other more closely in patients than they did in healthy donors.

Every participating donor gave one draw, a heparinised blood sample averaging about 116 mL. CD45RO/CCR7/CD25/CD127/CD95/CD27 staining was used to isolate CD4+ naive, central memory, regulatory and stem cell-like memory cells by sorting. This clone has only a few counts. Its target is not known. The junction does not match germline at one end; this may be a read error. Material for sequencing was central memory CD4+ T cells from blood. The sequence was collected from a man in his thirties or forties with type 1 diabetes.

CDR3 DNA: TGTGCCAGCACTTTACGTCCTGGACAGGGGAGCTCCTACGAGCAGTACTTC. This sequence encodes CASTLRPGQGSSYEQYF. The chain has TRBV28 and TRBJ2-7, with 9 bases aligning to TRBD1. There are 17 residues in the CDR3. Germline lookup yields CDR1 MDHEN and CDR2 SYDVKM.